The clone carrying this TCR beta chain came up once. Its antigen is as yet unknown. This specimen belongs to a study of cytomegalovirus exposure and HLA in healthy donors. Study-level background: In a previous analysis, around 120 million unique TCR beta sequences were found from roughly 180 million T cells. Findings and caveats of the study: Most TCR sequences were uncommon, yet certain public TCRs appeared in many donors. A likely sequencing artifact accounted for one observed cluster of highly shared sequence variants.

PCR employed 60 Vbeta and 13 Jbeta primers. Sequencing was performed with immunoSEQ multiplex PCR; in TCRdb, only in-frame clones are kept and a portion is missing. There are 99,000 or so clones in the sample; roughly 80% occur only once, and over 15% lies in the top ten. The ends were cut back, 5 bases at V and 3 bases at J, with 10 bases in the middle. The CDR3 is made up of 13 amino acids. The germline CDR1 and CDR2 sequences are SGHTA and FQGNSA. The sample taken for sequencing was PBMCs. V and J are TRBV7-2 and TRBJ1-1, with D perhaps matching TRBD1 (6 bases). This clonotype was obtained from a man aged 60-69 years in good health and CMV-seropositive. In DNA form, the CDR3 reads TGTGCCAGCAGCCCCGGACAGTACACTGAAGCTTTCTTT. Translation: CASSPGQYTEAFF. Full variable domain (remainder filled in from reference TRBV7-2 and TRBJ1-1): GAGVSQSPSNKVTEKGKDVELRCDPISGHTALYWYRQSLGQGLEFLIYFQGNSAPDKSGLPSDRFSAERTGGSVSTLTIQRTQQEDSAVYLCASSPGQYTEAFFGQGTRLTVV.